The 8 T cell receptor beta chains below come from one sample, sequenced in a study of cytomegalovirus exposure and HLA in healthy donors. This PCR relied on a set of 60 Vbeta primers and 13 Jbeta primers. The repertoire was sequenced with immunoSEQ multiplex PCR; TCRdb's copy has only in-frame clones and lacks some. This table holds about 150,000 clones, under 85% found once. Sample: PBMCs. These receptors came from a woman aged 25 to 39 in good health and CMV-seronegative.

The chain's CDR3 is CASSLRGIMGGEAFF. In DNA, the CDR3 is TGTGCCAGCAGCCTCCGTGGGATTATGGGGGGTGAAGCTTTCTTT. This rearrangement joins TRBV7-2 to TRBJ1-1, with a possible D match to TRBD1 (5 bases). The CDR3 is 15 amino acids. Germline values: CDR1 SGHTA, CDR2 FQGNSA. V lost 5 bases and J 7 bases, leaving 20 bases between the germline ends.

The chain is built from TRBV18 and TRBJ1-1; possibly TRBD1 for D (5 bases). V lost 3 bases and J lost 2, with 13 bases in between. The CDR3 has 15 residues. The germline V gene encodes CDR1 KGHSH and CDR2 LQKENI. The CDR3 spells CASSPGGVGNTEAFF. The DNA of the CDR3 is TGTGCCAGCTCACCGGGAGGGGTTGGTAACACTGAAGCTTTCTTT.

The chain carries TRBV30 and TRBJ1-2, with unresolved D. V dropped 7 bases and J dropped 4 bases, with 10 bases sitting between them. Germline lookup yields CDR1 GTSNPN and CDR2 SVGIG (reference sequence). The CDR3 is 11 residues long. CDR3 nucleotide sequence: TGTGCCTCGGAGGCCTCCTATGGCTACACCTTC. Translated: CASEASYGYTF. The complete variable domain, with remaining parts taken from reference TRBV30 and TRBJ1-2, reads SQTIHQWPATLVQPVGSPLSLECTVEGTSNPNLYWYRQAAGRGLQLLFYSVGIGQISSEVPQNLSASRPQDRQFILSSKKLLLSDSGFYLCASEASYGYTFGSGTRLTVV.

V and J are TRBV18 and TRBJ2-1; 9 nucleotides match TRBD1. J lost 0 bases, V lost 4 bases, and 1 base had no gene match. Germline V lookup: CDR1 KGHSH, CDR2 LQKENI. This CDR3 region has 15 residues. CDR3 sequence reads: CASSRQGGSYNEQFF. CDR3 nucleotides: TGTGCCAGCTCACGACAGGGGGGCTCCTACAATGAGCAGTTCTTC.

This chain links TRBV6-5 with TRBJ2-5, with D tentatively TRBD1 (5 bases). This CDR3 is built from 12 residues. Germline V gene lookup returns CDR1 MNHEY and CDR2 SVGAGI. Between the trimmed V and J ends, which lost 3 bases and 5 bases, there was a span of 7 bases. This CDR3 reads CASSYKGETQYF. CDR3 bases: TGTGCCAGCAGTTATAAGGGGGAGACCCAGTACTTC.

DNA of the CDR3: TGCACCAGCAGCCAAGGTTCCCGGGACAGGGGAAGTGTTGGGGCCAACGTCCTGACTTTC. It is translated as CTSSQGSRDRGSVGANVLTF. This sequence joins TRBV1 and TRBJ2-6; the table's D call, TRBD1, was not checked against the DNA. TRBV1 is described as a pseudogene. This CDR3 comprises 20 residues.

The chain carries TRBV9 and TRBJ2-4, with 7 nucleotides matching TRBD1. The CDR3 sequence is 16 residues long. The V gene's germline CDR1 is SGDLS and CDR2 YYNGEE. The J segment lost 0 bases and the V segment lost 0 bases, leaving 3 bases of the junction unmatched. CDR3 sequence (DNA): TGTGCCAGCAGCGTAGGGGACAGCGGAGCCAAAAACATTCAGTACTTC. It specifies CASSVGDSGAKNIQYF.

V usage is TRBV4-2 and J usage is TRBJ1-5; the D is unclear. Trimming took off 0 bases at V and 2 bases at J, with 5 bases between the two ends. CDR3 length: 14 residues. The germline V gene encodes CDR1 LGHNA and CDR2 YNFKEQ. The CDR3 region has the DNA TGTGCCAGCAGCCAAGAGCCAGGCAATCAGCCCCAGCATTTT. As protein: CASSQEPGNQPQHF.